Presented here are 6 T cell receptor beta chains from one specimen sequenced in a study of CD8 T cells in Susac syndrome. Reverse transcription used about 0.5 to 1 ug RNA and random hexamers. TCRdb re-derived calls from the immunoSEQ multiplex PCR reads in MiXCR, one entry per CDR3 protein. The sample has about 180,000 distinct CDR3 sequences; roughly 95% are singletons. The sample taken for sequencing was CD8+ T cells from PBMCs. These receptors were taken from a human donor with multiple sclerosis.

The chain carries TRBV2 and TRBJ1-6; TRBD1 matches 7 bases. Germline CDR1 and CDR2: SNHLY and FYNNEI. This CDR3 contains 14 residues. The V segment lost 3 bases and the J segment 10 bases; nucleotides outside the gene matches: 6. As DNA, the CDR3 is TGTGCCAGCAGTGAGACAGGGCCCAACTCACCCCTCCACTTT. It specifies CASSETGPNSPLHF.

The chain uses TRBV27 and TRBJ1-5, with a weak D call TRBD1 (6 bases). CDR1 and CDR2 (germline): MNHEY, SMNVEV (reference sequence). CDR3 length equals 13 residues. Trimming removed 7 bases at V and 3 bases at J, with 10 bases between. The CDR3 DNA sequence: TGTGCCAGCAAGGGACATCTCAATCAGCCCCAGCATTTT. It specifies CASKGHLNQPQHF.

CDR3 nucleotides: TGTGCCAGCAGTTACGTGGCATCGTTGGGCTATGGCTACACCTTC. Its protein product is CASSYVASLGYGYTF. The genes are TRBV6-5 and TRBJ1-2; D not certain. Germline CDR1 and CDR2: MNHEY and SVGAGI. The CDR3 contains 15 residues. The germline V and J ends were trimmed by 2 bases and 4 bases, with 14 bases remaining between them.

The V call is TRBV30, the J call TRBJ2-7, with 12 positions matching TRBD2. Germline CDR1 GTSNPN, CDR2 SVGIG (reference sequence). V shed 2 bases and J 3 bases; nucleotides not matched to a gene: 5. The CDR3 spans 15 residues. For the CDR3, the DNA is TGTGCCTGGAGTCCCGGACTAGCGGGGTACTACGAGCAGTACTTC. Translating gives CAWSPGLAGYYEQYF.

This sequence joins TRBV30 and TRBJ2-3; 11 bases line up with TRBD1. The ends lost 4 bases at V and 3 bases at J; junction bases unmatched: 3. This CDR3 is 14 amino acids long. The germline gives CDR1 GTSNPN, CDR2 SVGIG (reference sequence). As DNA, the CDR3 is TGTGCCTGGACCGGGACAGGGGGGACAGATACGCAGTATTTT. Translating gives CAWTGTGGTDTQYF.

The chain carries TRBV28 and TRBJ2-5, with no clear D. Germline V lookup: CDR1 MDHEN, CDR2 SYDVKM. This CDR3 contains 13 residues. Between the trimmed V and J ends, which lost 3 bases and 5 bases, there was a span of 10 bases. In DNA, the CDR3 is TGTGCCAGCAGTTTCCACAGTGGGGAGACCCAGTACTTC. Its protein product is CASSFHSGETQYF.